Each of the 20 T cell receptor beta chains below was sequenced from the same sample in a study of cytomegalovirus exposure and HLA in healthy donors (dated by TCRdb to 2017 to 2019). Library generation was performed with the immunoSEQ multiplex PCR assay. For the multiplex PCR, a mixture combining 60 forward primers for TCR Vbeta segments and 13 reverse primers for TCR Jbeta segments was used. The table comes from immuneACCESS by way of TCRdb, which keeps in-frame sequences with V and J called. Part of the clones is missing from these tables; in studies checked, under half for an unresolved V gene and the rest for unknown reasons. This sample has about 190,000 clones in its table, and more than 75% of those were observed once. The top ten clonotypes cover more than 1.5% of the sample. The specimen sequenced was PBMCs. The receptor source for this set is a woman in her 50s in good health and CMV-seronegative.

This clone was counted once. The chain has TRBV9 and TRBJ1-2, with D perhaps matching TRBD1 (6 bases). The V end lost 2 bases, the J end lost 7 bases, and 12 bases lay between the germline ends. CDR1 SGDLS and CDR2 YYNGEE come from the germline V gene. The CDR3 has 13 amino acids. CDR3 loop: CASSVTGTGGYTF. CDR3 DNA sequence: TGTGCCAGCAGCGTCACAGGGACCGGTGGCTACACCTTC.

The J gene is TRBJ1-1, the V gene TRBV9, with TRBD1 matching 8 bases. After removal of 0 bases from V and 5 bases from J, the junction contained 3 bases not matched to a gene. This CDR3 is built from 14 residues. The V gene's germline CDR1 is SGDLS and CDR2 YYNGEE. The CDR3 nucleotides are TGTGCCAGCAGCGTAGTGACAGGGGTTACTGAAGCTTTCTTT. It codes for CASSVVTGVTEAFF.

The CDR3 sequence: CASSDRGLNYEQYF. In DNA, the CDR3 is TGTGCCAGCAGTGACAGGGGGCTCAACTACGAGCAGTACTTC. This rearrangement joins TRBV6-5 to TRBJ2-7; TRBD1 matches 10 bases. The V gene end was trimmed by 5 bases and the J gene end by 3 bases; junction bases not matched to a gene: 4. Germline V gives CDR1 MNHEY, CDR2 SVGAGI. CDR3 length: 14 amino acids.

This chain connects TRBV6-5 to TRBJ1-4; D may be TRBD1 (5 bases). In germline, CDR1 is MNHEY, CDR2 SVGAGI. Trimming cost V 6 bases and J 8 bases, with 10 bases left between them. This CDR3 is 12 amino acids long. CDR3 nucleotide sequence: TGTGCCAGCAGGCGGACAAACGAAAAACTGTTTTTT. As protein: CASRRTNEKLFF.

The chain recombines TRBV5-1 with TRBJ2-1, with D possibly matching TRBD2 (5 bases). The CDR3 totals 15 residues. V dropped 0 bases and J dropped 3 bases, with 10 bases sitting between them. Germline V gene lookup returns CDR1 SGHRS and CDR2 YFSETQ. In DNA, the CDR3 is TGCGCCAGCAGCTTGGCTCGGGGATTCTACAATGAGCAGTTCTTC. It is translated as CASSLARGFYNEQFF.

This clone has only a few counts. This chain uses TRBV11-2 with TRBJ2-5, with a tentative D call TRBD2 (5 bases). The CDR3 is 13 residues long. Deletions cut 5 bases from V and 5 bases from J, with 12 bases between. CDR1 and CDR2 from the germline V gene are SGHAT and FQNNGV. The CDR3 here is CASSRGVGETQYF. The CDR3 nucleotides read TGTGCCAGCAGCCGGGGAGTCGGGGAGACCCAGTACTTC.

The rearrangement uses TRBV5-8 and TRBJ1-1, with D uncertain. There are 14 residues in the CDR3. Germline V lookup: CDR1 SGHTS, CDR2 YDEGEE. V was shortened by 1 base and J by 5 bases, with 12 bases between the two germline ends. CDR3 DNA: TGTGCCAGCAGCTTGAGGACGAGGAGGACTGAAGCTTTCTTT. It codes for CASSLRTRRTEAFF.

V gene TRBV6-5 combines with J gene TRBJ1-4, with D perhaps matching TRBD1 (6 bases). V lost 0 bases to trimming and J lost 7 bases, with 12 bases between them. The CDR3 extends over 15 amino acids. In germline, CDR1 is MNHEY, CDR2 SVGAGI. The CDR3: CASSYSIQGAEKLFF. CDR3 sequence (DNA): TGTGCCAGCAGTTACTCGATACAGGGAGCTGAAAAACTGTTTTTT.

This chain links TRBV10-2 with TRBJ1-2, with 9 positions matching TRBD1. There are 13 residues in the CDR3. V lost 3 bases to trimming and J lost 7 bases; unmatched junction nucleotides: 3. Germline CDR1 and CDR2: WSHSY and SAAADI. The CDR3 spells CASSDTGGPGYTF. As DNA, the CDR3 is TGCGCCAGCAGTGATACAGGGGGCCCTGGCTACACCTTC.

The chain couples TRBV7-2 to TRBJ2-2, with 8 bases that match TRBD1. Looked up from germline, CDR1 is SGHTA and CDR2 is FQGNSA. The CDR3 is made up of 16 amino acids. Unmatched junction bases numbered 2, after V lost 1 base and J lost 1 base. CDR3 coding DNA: TGTGCCAGCAGCTTAGGGGGGACAGGGAACACCGGGGAGCTGTTTTTT. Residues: CASSLGGTGNTGELFF. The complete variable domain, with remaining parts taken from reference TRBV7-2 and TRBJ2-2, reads GAGVSQSPSNKVTEKGKDVELRCDPISGHTALYWYRQSLGQGLEFLIYFQGNSAPDKSGLPSDRFSAERTGGSVSTLTIQRTQQEDSAVYLCASSLGGTGNTGELFFGEGSRLTVL.

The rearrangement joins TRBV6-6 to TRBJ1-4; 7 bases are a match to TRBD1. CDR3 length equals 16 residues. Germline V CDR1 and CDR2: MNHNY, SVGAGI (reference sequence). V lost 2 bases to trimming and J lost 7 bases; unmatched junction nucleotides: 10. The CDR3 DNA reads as TGTGCCAGCAGTTACCTCCCGACAGGGCGGGGTGAAAAACTGTTTTTT. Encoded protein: CASSYLPTGRGEKLFF.

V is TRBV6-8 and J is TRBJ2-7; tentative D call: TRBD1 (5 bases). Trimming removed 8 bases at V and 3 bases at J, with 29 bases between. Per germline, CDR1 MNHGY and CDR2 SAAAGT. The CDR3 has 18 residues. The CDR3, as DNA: TGTGCCAGCTCTTGGGGATGGCAGGGAATAGAGACCTGCTACGAGCAGTACTTC. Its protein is CASSWGWQGIETCYEQYF.

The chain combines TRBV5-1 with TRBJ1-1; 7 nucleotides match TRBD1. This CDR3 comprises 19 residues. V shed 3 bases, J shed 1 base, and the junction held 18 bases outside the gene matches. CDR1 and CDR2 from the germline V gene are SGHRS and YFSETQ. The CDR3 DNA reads TGCGCCAGCAGCTCCAACCCCGGGGGACAGATCCCCACGAACACTGAAGCTTTCTTT. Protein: CASSSNPGGQIPTNTEAFF.

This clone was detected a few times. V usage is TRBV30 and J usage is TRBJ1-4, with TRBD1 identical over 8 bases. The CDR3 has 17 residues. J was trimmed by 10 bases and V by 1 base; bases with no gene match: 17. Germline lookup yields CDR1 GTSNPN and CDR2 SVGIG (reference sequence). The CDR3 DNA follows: TGTGCCTGGAGTGGCCAGGGACAGGCCCTCGGGATTGGAAAACTGTTTTTT. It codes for CAWSGQGQALGIGKLFF. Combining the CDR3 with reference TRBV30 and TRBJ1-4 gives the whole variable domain SQTIHQWPATLVQPVGSPLSLECTVEGTSNPNLYWYRQAAGRGLQLLFYSVGIGQISSEVPQNLSASRPQDRQFILSSKKLLLSDSGFYLCAWSGQGQALGIGKLFFGSGTQLSVL.

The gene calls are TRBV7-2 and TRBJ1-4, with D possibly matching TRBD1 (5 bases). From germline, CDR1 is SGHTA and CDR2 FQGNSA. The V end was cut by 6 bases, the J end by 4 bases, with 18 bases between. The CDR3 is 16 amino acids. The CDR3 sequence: CASSHNRNTFNEKLFF. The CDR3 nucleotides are TGTGCCAGCAGTCACAACAGGAACACCTTTAATGAAAAACTGTTTTTT.

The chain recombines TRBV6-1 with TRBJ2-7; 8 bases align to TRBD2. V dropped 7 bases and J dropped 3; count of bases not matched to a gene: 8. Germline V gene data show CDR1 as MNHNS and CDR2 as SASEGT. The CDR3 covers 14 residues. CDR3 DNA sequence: TGTGCCAGCACCCAGCGGGGGCAACGCTACGAGCAGTACTTC. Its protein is CASTQRGQRYEQYF.

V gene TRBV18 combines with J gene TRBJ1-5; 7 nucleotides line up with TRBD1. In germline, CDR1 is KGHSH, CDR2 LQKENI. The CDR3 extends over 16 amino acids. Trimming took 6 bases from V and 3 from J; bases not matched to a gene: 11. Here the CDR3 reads CASSAGWQGVNQPQHF. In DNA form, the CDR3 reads TGTGCCAGCTCCGCTGGTTGGCAGGGGGTCAATCAGCCCCAGCATTTT.

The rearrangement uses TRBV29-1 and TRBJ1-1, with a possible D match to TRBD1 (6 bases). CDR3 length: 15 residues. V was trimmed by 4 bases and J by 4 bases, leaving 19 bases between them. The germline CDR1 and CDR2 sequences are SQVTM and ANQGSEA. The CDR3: CSVVQQPLGGTEAFF. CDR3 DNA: TGCAGCGTTGTTCAACAGCCCTTAGGGGGCACTGAAGCTTTCTTT.

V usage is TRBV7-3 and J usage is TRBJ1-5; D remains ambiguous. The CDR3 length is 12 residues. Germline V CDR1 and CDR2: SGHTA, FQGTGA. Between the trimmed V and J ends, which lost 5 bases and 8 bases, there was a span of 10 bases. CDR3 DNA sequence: TGTGCCAGCAGCGGGAGGTTGGAGCCCCAGCATTTT. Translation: CASSGRLEPQHF.

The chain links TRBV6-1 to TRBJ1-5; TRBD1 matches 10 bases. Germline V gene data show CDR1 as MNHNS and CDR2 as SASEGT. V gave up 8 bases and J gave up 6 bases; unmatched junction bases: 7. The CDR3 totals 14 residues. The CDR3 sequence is CASCDRGLVQPQHF. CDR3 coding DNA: TGTGCCAGCTGCGACAGGGGGCTTGTTCAGCCCCAGCATTTT.